What follows describes a single T cell receptor (beta chain). The antigen is unknown. J lost 4 bases, V lost 4 bases, and 10 bases had no gene match. Germline values: CDR1 SQVTM, CDR2 ANQGSEA. This CDR3 has 14 amino acids. The entry originates in a study of cytomegalovirus exposure and HLA in healthy donors. General study results and limits: Among the most significant clusters, several appeared linked to common viral pathogens in a later analysis. TCR sequences were mostly rare, though some public TCRs occurred in many donors.

PCR used 60 Vbeta primers and 13 Jbeta primers. Using immunoSEQ multiplex PCR, the repertoire was profiled, and TCRdb retains in-frame clones only, with some absent. The table has some 150,000 clones, approximately 80% seen once. The donors were healthy bone marrow donors. The material sequenced was PBMCs. This rearrangement joins TRBV29-1 to TRBJ2-7; 7 positions agree with TRBD2. This receptor was taken from a man younger than 40 in good health and CMV-seropositive. The CDR3: CSVVLADAWYEQYF. The CDR3 coding sequence is TGCAGCGTTGTTCTAGCGGACGCCTGGTACGAGCAGTACTTC.